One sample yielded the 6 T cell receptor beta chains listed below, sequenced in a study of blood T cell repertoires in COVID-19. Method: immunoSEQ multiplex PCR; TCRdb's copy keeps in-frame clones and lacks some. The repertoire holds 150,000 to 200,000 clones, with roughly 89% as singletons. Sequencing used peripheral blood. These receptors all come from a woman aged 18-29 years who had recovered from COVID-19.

CDR3 loop: CASSIPFSMNGYTF. The CDR3 DNA reads TGTGCCAGTAGTATCCCGTTTAGCATGAATGGCTACACCTTC. The chain uses TRBV19 and TRBJ1-2; D call uncertain. Germline V CDR1 and CDR2: LNHDA, SQIVND (reference sequence). V was trimmed by 3 bases and J by 6 bases, leaving 14 bases between them. The CDR3 loop spans 14 amino acids.

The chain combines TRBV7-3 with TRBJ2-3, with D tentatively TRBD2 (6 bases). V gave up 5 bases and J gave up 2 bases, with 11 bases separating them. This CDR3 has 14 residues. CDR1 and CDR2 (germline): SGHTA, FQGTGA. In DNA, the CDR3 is TGTGCCAGCAGCCAACGCGGGAACACAGATACGCAGTATTTT. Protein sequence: CASSQRGNTDTQYF.

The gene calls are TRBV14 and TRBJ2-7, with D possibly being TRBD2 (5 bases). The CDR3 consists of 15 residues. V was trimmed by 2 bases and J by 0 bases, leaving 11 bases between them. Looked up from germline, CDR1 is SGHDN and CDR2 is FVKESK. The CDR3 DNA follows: TGTGCCAGCAGCCAATACTACGGGGACTCCTACGAGCAGTACTTC. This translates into CASSQYYGDSYEQYF.

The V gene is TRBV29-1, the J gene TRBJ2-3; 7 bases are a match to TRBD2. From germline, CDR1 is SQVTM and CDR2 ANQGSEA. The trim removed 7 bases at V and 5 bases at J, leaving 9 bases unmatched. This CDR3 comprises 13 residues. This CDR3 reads CSETTSAGDTQYF. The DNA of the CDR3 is TGCAGCGAAACAACTAGCGCTGGAGATACGCAGTATTTT.

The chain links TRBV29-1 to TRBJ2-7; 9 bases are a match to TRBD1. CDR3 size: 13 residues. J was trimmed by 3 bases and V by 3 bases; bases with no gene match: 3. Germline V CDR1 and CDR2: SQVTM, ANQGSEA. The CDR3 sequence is CSVERTGVYEQYF. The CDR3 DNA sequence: TGCAGCGTTGAGAGGACAGGGGTCTACGAGCAGTACTTC.

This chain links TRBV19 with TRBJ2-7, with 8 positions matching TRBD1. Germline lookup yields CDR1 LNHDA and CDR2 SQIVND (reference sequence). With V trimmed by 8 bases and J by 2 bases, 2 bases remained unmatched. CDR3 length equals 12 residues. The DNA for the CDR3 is TGTGCCAGTGGACAGGGAGCCTACGAGCAGTACTTC. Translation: CASGQGAYEQYF.